One and the same sample provided the 27 T cell receptor beta chains below, sequenced in a study of cytomegalovirus exposure and HLA in healthy donors. PCR amplification relied on 60 Vbeta primers (plus 13 Jbeta primers). Sequencing used immunoSEQ multiplex PCR; TCRdb keeps in-frame clones, though not all of them. The sample lists 200,000 to 250,000 clones, roughly 84% occurring once. Sequenced input: PBMCs. The source is a boy younger than 10 in good health and CMV-seronegative.

This chain connects TRBV19 to TRBJ2-7, with TRBD2 matching over 7 bases. J was trimmed by 3 bases and V by 1 base; bases with no gene match: 9. Germline loops: CDR1 LNHDA, CDR2 SQIVND (reference sequence). This CDR3 region has 16 residues. The CDR3: CASSIALRGDYYEQYF. The CDR3 DNA reads as TGTGCCAGTAGTATAGCCCTCCGGGGGGACTACTACGAGCAGTACTTC.

The V call is TRBV9, the J call TRBJ1-3; 7 nucleotides line up with TRBD1. The germline gives CDR1 SGDLS, CDR2 YYNGEE. This CDR3 region has 15 residues. The V segment lost 4 bases and the J segment 4 bases; nucleotides outside the gene matches: 8. The CDR3 is CASSPRQGLGNTIYF. The DNA of the CDR3 is TGTGCCAGCAGCCCCCGACAGGGCTTGGGAAACACCATATATTTT.

The J gene is TRBJ2-1, the V gene TRBV7-8; D might be TRBD2 (6 bases). The CDR3 loop spans 16 amino acids. The V end lost 1 base, the J end lost 6 bases, and 16 bases lay between the germline ends. Germline V gene sequence: CDR1 SGHVS, CDR2 FQNEAQ. CDR3: CASSLVGGGSINEQFF. The CDR3 DNA follows: TGTGCCAGCAGCTTAGTGGGGGGAGGATCGATCAATGAGCAGTTCTTC. The full variable domain, in which reference TRBV7-8 and TRBJ2-1 provide the parts outside the CDR3, is GAGVSQSPRYKVAKRGQDVALRCDPISGHVSLFWYQQALGQGPEFLTYFQNEAQLDKSGLPSDRFFAERPEGSVSTLKIQRTQQEDSAVYLCASSLVGGGSINEQFFGPGTRLTVL.

This chain connects TRBV27 to TRBJ1-2; 9 bases agree with TRBD1. Unmatched junction bases numbered 4, after V lost 2 bases and J lost 3 bases. The CDR3 spans 15 residues. Germline V CDR1 and CDR2: MNHEY, SMNVEV (reference sequence). CDR3 in amino acids: CASSLSTGGYYGYTF. The CDR3 DNA follows: TGTGCCAGCAGTTTAAGTACAGGGGGCTACTATGGCTACACCTTC.

The sample holds a few counts of this clone. The rearrangement joins TRBV2 to TRBJ1-1; tentative D call: TRBD1 (6 bases). CDR1 and CDR2 from the germline V gene are SNHLY and FYNNEI. V lost 4 bases and J lost 5, with 11 bases in between. The CDR3 contains 13 residues. CDR3: CASSGQGYTEAFF. DNA of the CDR3: TGTGCCAGCAGTGGCCAGGGGTATACTGAAGCTTTCTTT.

The genes are TRBV6-1 and TRBJ2-1, with a tentative D call TRBD1 (5 bases). The CDR3 has 14 amino acids. Trimming removed 6 bases at V and 6 bases at J, with 15 bases between. Germline assignment: CDR1 MNHNS and CDR2 SASEGT. This CDR3 is CASRGQSHLNEQFF. The DNA of the CDR3 is TGTGCCAGCAGGGGGCAATCGCACCTCAATGAGCAGTTCTTC.

The chain recombines TRBV30 with TRBJ1-2, with 7 bases identical to TRBD1. CDR3 length: 13 amino acids. The junction had 6 bases not matched to a gene; V was cut back by 2 bases and J by 6 bases. Per the germline V gene, CDR1 is GTSNPN and CDR2 is SVGIG (reference sequence). CDR3 amino acids: CAWSHRGGDGYTF. The CDR3 bases are TGTGCCTGGAGTCACAGGGGAGGTGATGGCTACACCTTC.

The rearrangement links TRBV7-9 to TRBJ1-5, with no clear D. Germline CDR1 SEHNR, CDR2 FQNEAQ (reference sequence). CDR3 length: 14 amino acids. The V gene lost 1 base and the J gene lost 7 bases, with 11 bases spanning the gap. The CDR3 loop reads CASSLDAGYQPQHF. CDR3 coding DNA: TGTGCCAGCAGCTTAGACGCGGGGTACCAGCCCCAGCATTTT.

The rearrangement joins TRBV7-3 to TRBJ2-5, with 8 nucleotides matching TRBD2. With 0 bases clipped from V and 4 bases from J, the junction kept 4 bases outside the gene matches. The CDR3 is made up of 15 amino acids. Looked up from germline, CDR1 is SGHTA and CDR2 is FQGTGA. The CDR3 spells CASSLTGGAGETQYF. DNA for the CDR3: TGTGCCAGCAGCTTAACCGGGGGGGCTGGAGAGACCCAGTACTTC. Variable domain in full (rest from reference TRBV7-3 and TRBJ2-5): GAGVSQTPSNKVTEKGKYVELRCDPISGHTALYWYRQSLGQGPEFLIYFQGTGAADDSGLPNDRFFAVRPEGSVSTLKIQRTERGDSAVYLCASSLTGGAGETQYFGPGTRLLVL.

This clone was recorded only once. The chain employs TRBV27 and TRBJ2-5, with D possibly being TRBD1 (5 bases). The germline V gene encodes CDR1 MNHEY and CDR2 SMNVEV (reference sequence). The V end lost 1 base, the J end lost 2 bases, and 11 bases lay between the germline ends. The CDR3 extends over 15 amino acids. The CDR3 DNA reads TGTGCCAGCAGTTTATTCACAGGCACTCAAGAGACCCAGTACTTC. It yields the protein CASSLFTGTQETQYF.

The chain recombines TRBV7-2 with TRBJ1-4; 11 positions match TRBD1. The CDR3 has 15 amino acids. CDR1 is SGHTA, CDR2 FQGNSA, per germline. V shed 5 bases, J shed 8 bases, and the junction held 7 bases outside the gene matches. CDR3 nucleotide sequence: TGTGCCAGCAGCCAAAGGACAGGGGGCAGGGAAAAACTGTTTTTT. The encoded protein is CASSQRTGGREKLFF.

The chain employs TRBV5-5 and TRBJ2-3; 12 positions match TRBD2. The CDR3 consists of 18 residues. V shed 2 bases, J shed 1 base, and the junction held 8 bases outside the gene matches. Germline assignment: CDR1 SGHKS and CDR2 YYEKEE (reference sequence). The CDR3 loop reads CASSFGLAGRRGTDTQYF. CDR3 nucleotide sequence: TGTGCCAGCAGCTTCGGACTAGCGGGGAGACGGGGCACAGATACGCAGTATTTT.

This clone was seen more than once but under ten times. V is TRBV5-4 and J is TRBJ2-7; the D gene is possibly TRBD2 (6 bases). CDR1 and CDR2 (germline): SGHNT, YYREEE (reference sequence). V was pared by 5 bases and J by 0 bases, with 12 bases between. This CDR3 contains 14 residues. The CDR3 DNA reads as TGTGCCAGCAGACCCGGGACTGGCTCCTACGAGCAGTACTTC. Encoded protein: CASRPGTGSYEQYF.

The chain links TRBV7-2 to TRBJ2-1; TRBD1 matches 10 bases. Germline V gene sequence: CDR1 SGHTA, CDR2 FQGNSA. CDR3 length equals 16 residues. V gave up 5 bases and J gave up 2 bases; unmatched junction bases: 6. CDR3 sequence: CASSASGTGAYNEQFF. CDR3 DNA: TGTGCCAGCAGCGCCTCCGGGACAGGGGCCTACAATGAGCAGTTCTTC.

The gene calls are TRBV5-6 and TRBJ1-2; 8 positions match TRBD1. CDR1 SGHDT and CDR2 YYEEEE come from the germline V gene. Trimming cost V 2 bases and J 4 bases; bases outside gene matches: 4. The CDR3 length is 14 residues. The CDR3, as DNA: TGTGCCAGCAGCTTAGGACAGGGTTCCTATGGCTACACCTTC. Translation: CASSLGQGSYGYTF.

The table lists this clone with a few counts. Here the CDR3 DNA reads TGCGCCAGCAGCCAAGACGAGGGTGGTCAGCCCCAGCATTTT. It specifies CASSQDEGGQPQHF. V is TRBV4-1 and J is TRBJ1-5; D remains unclear. The germline gives CDR1 MGHRA, CDR2 YSYEKL. This CDR3 region has 14 residues. Between the trimmed V and J ends, which lost 0 bases and 6 bases, there was a span of 9 bases.

This clone occurred once. The chain links TRBV5-1 to TRBJ1-6, with 12 bases aligning to TRBD1. Germline V gives CDR1 SGHRS, CDR2 YFSETQ. This CDR3 contains 15 residues. The V segment lost 5 bases and the J segment 9 bases; nucleotides outside the gene matches: 6. The CDR3 is CASRSVGQGASPLHF. Here the CDR3 DNA reads TGCGCCAGCAGATCCGTGGGACAGGGGGCTTCACCCCTCCACTTT.

The chain employs TRBV7-9 and TRBJ2-7; 11 positions agree with TRBD2. CDR1 and CDR2 (germline): SEHNR, FQNEAQ (reference sequence). Trimming removed 1 base from V and 0 bases from J; junction bases left unmatched: 8. The CDR3 contains 18 residues. The CDR3 DNA reads TGTGCCAGCAGCTTAGTACCCCTACTAGCGGGAGTCTCCTACGAGCAGTACTTC. Translation: CASSLVPLLAGVSYEQYF.

The chain couples TRBV5-6 to TRBJ1-5; D may be TRBD1 (6 bases). V gave up 0 bases and J gave up 0 bases, with 7 bases separating them. This CDR3 spans 15 amino acids. Germline values: CDR1 SGHDT, CDR2 YYEEEE. Written as DNA, the CDR3 is TGTGCCAGCAGCTTGGGGACAGCTAGCAATCAGCCCCAGCATTTT. Its protein product is CASSLGTASNQPQHF.

V and J are TRBV9 and TRBJ2-3; D uncertain. Trimming removed 0 bases at V and 3 bases at J, with 5 bases between. Germline values: CDR1 SGDLS, CDR2 YYNGEE. The CDR3 runs to 13 residues. The CDR3 DNA reads as TGTGCCAGCAGCGTAGCTCTGACAGATACGCAGTATTTT. Protein product: CASSVALTDTQYF.

J is TRBJ2-2 and V is TRBV5-8, with D possibly matching TRBD1 (6 bases). The CDR3 spans 15 residues. Trimming removed 3 bases from V and 2 bases from J, with 11 bases in between. CDR1 is SGHTS, CDR2 YDEGEE, per germline. The CDR3 nucleotides read TGTGCCAGCAGCTACGACAGGAGTAACACCGGGGAGCTGTTTTTT. Its protein is CASSYDRSNTGELFF. Looking up the rest from reference TRBV5-8 and TRBJ2-2 gives the full variable domain: EAGVTQSPTHLIKTRGQQATLRCSPISGHTSVYWYQQALGLGLQFLLWYDEGEERNRGNFPPRFSGRQFPNYSSELNVNALELEDSALYLCASSYDRSNTGELFFGEGSRLTVL.

The V and J genes are TRBV2 and TRBJ1-2; D is uncertain. The CDR3 has 12 residues. CDR1 and CDR2 from the germline V gene are SNHLY and FYNNEI. V lost 3 bases and J 4 bases, leaving 6 bases between the germline ends. Written as DNA, the CDR3 is TGTGCCAGCAGTGACGGGGTCTATGGCTACACCTTC. The encoded protein is CASSDGVYGYTF.

This chain uses TRBV6-5 with TRBJ2-7; no firm D call. V was pared by 5 bases and J by 5 bases, with 7 bases between. The CDR3 contains 11 residues. Germline values: CDR1 MNHEY, CDR2 SVGAGI. The CDR3 sequence: CASSLANEQYF. The CDR3 coding sequence is TGTGCCAGCAGTCTGGCAAACGAGCAGTACTTC.

The chain has TRBV7-2 and TRBJ2-2; 7 bases are a match to TRBD2. V trimming: 1 base; J trimming: 4 bases; junction bases outside the gene matches: 0. This CDR3 spans 14 amino acids. Germline CDR1 reads SGHTA; CDR2 reads FQGNSA. The CDR3 spells CASSLGGGTGELFF. The CDR3 DNA is TGTGCCAGCAGCTTAGGGGGGGGCACCGGGGAGCTGTTTTTT.

In its sample, this clone was seen a few times. The chain carries TRBV29-1 and TRBJ1-1, with a tentative D call TRBD1 (5 bases). Trimming removed 6 bases from V and 2 bases from J, with 13 bases in between. Germline CDR1 SQVTM, CDR2 ANQGSEA. The CDR3 is 13 residues long. In DNA form, the CDR3 reads TGCAGCGTGGGGCCGGGGGGTAACACTGAAGCTTTCTTT. This encodes CSVGPGGNTEAFF.

The chain combines TRBV7-9 with TRBJ2-7, with TRBD2 identical over 12 bases. J gave up 6 bases and V 6 bases, and 3 bases lay outside the gene matches. This CDR3 contains 13 residues. Looked up from germline, CDR1 is SEHNR and CDR2 is FQNEAQ (reference sequence). CDR3 loop: CASSSSGRGEQYF. CDR3 DNA: TGTGCCAGCAGTTCTAGCGGGAGGGGCGAGCAGTACTTC.

The J gene is TRBJ2-1, the V gene TRBV5-8; D gene uncertain. The CDR3 sequence is 16 residues long. Trimming left V 3 bases short and J 3 bases short, with 16 bases between. Germline assignment: CDR1 SGHTS and CDR2 YDEGEE. The CDR3 region is CASSSSWKRLYNEQFF. As DNA, the CDR3 is TGTGCCAGCAGCTCAAGTTGGAAGCGCCTCTACAATGAGCAGTTCTTC.